This T cell receptor beta chain was sequenced during a study of cytomegalovirus exposure and HLA in healthy donors. Points from the study as a whole: Later analysis reportedly placed an Asian-associated ancestry cluster below the approximately 700-donor mean in N-insertions. Accurate HLA-A and HLA-B prediction from TCR beta sequences was reported for most subjects. Presence/absence analyses took donor sequencing depth as roughly uniform.

Germline CDR1 and CDR2: SGHNT and YYREEE (reference sequence). This CDR3 spans 15 amino acids. Trimming removed 0 bases from V and 6 bases from J; junction bases left unmatched: 3. PCR employed 60 Vbeta and 13 Jbeta primers. Sequencing was performed with immunoSEQ multiplex PCR; in TCRdb, only in-frame clones are kept and a portion is missing. The sample lists 150,000 or so clones, approximately 72% occurring once. The donors were healthy bone marrow donors. As for this clone: Its specificity is not known.

The TCR comes from a female donor in good health and CMV-seronegative. The chain joins TRBV5-4 to TRBJ1-6; 7 nucleotides match TRBD1. Specimen: PBMCs. The CDR3 spells CASSLVGTVNSPLHF. In DNA form, the CDR3 reads TGTGCCAGCAGCTTGGTCGGGACAGTTAATTCACCCCTCCACTTT.